The clone carrying this T cell receptor (beta chain) has at least ten counts. Every TCR cDNA molecule bore its own unique molecular identifier. TCRdb processed the 5' RACE reads anew with MiXCR; each CDR3 protein has one entry. The sample includes fewer than 5,500 distinct CDR3 sequences, about 3.9% of them seen just once. The CDR3 is 15 amino acids. Germline CDR1 reads GTSNPN; CDR2 reads SVGIG (reference sequence). Trimming removed 8 bases at V and 0 bases at J, with 19 bases between. This specimen belongs to a study of spatial heterogeneity in lung cancer. Time point: sample taken at primary tumor resection. The donors were 70 or so patients with non-small cell lung cancer that was early-stage and untreated. Whole RNA from tumor, nontumor lung or frozen PBMC was sequenced unsorted.

The rearrangement joins TRBV30 to TRBJ1-2; D may be TRBD1 (6 bases). The source was normal lung tissue next to the tumor, collected at surgery. This sequence was found in a male donor with early-stage non-small cell lung cancer. CDR3 in DNA: TGTGCCGGTCAGGACAGTGCCTGGACTAACTATGGCTACACCTTC. This encodes CAGQDSAWTNYGYTF. The full variable domain, its missing parts supplied by reference TRBV30 and TRBJ1-2, is SQTIHQWPATLVQPVGSPLSLECTVEGTSNPNLYWYRQAAGRGLQLLFYSVGIGQISSEVPQNLSASRPQDRQFILSSKKLLLSDSGFYLCAGQDSAWTNYGYTFGSGTRLTVV.